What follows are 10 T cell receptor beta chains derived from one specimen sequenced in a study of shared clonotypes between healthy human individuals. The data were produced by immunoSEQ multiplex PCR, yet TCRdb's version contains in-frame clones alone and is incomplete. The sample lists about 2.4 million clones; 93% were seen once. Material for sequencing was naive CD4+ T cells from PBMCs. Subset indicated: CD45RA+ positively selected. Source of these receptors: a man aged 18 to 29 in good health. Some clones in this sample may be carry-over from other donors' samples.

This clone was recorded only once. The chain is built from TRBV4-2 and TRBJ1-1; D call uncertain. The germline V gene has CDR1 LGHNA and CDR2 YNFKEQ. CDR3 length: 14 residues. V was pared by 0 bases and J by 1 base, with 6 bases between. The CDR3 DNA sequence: TGTGCCAGCAGCCAAGAAAAAAGGAACACTGAAGCTTTCTTT. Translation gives CASSQEKRNTEAFF.

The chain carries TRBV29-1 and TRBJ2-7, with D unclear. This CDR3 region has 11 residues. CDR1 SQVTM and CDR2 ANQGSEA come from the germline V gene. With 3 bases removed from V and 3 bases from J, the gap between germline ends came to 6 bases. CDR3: CSVDPVYEQYF. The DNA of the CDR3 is TGCAGCGTTGACCCCGTCTACGAGCAGTACTTC.

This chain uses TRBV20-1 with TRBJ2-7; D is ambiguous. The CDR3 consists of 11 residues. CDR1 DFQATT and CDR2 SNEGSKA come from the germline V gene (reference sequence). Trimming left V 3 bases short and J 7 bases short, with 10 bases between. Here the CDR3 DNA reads TGCAGTGCTAGTCGGCAAGGGGAGCAGTACTTC. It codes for CSASRQGEQYF.

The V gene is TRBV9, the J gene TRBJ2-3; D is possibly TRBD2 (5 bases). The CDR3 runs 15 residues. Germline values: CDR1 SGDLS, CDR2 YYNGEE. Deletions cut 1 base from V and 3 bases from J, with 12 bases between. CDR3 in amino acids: CASSVNQRWTDTQYF. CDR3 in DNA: TGTGCCAGCAGCGTAAACCAGCGGTGGACAGATACGCAGTATTTT.

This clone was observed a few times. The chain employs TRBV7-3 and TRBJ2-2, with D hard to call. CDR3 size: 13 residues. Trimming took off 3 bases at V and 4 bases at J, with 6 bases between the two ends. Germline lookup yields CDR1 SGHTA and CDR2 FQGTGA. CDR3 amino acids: CASSFRSTGELFF. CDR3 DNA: TGTGCCAGCAGCTTCAGGAGCACCGGGGAGCTGTTTTTT.

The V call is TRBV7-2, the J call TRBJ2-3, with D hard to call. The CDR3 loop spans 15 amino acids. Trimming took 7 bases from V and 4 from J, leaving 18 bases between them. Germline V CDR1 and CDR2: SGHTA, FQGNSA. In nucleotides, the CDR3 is TGTGCCAGCACCCTAACCAGAGAAACCCCAGATACGCAGTATTTT. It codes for CASTLTRETPDTQYF.

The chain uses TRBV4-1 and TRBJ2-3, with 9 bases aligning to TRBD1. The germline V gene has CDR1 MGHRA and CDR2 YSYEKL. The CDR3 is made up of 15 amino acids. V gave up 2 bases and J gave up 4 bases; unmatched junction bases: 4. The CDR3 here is CASSQLTGGPDTQYF. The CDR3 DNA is TGCGCCAGCAGCCAACTAACAGGGGGCCCAGATACGCAGTATTTT.

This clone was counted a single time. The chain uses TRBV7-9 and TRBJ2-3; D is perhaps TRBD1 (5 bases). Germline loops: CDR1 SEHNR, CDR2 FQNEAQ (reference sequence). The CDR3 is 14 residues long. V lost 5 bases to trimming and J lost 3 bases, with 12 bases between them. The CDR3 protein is CASSLLQGTDTQYF. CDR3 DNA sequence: TGTGCCAGCAGCCTACTGCAGGGTACAGATACGCAGTATTTT.

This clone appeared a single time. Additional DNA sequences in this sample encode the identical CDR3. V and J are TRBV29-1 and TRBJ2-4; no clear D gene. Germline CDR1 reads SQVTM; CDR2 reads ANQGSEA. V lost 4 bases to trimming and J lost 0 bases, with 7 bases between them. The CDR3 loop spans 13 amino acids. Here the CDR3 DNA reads TGCAGCGTTGGACCCCTAGCCAAAAACATTCAGTACTTC. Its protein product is CSVGPLAKNIQYF. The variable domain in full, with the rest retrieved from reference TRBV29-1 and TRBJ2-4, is SAVISQKPSRDICQRGTSLTIQCQVDSQVTMMFWYRQQPGQSLTLIATANQGSEATYESGFVIDKFPISRPNLTFSTLTVSNMSPEDSSIYLCSVGPLAKNIQYFGAGTRLSVL.

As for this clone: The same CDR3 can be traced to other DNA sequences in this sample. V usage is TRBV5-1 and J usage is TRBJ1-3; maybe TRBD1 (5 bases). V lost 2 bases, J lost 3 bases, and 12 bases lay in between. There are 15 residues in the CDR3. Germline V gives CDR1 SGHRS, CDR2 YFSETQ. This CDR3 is CASSLEGLGGNTIYF. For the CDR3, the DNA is TGCGCCAGCAGCTTAGAGGGGCTTGGTGGAAACACCATATATTTT.